This section outlines one T cell receptor (beta chain) sequence together with its context. In the authors' methods: Estimation of nucleated cell counts was performed using reference gene primer amplification. This table comes from immunoSEQ multiplex PCR, and its TCRdb copy is limited to in-frame clones, with some not included. That table gives V, J and clone size, and the DNA gave D and trimming. The table has 200,000 to 250,000 clones, 82% seen once; the top ten hold around 8%. Those enrolled in Seattle joined during active infection and were followed longitudinally afterward. The germline CDR1 and CDR2 sequences are KGHSH and LQKENI. Trimming took 3 bases from V and 3 from J, leaving 8 bases between them. There are 13 residues in the CDR3. This sample is part of a study of blood T cell repertoires in COVID-19. Study-wide context: Whether acute or convalescent, the COVID-19 samples came from the United States, Italy and Spain. T cells, B-cell-depleted T cells, or PBMCs provided the cDNA or gDNA that served as material.

V and J are TRBV18 and TRBJ1-1; D is ambiguous. The sequenced sample consisted of peripheral blood. The receptor was isolated from a woman of 80 years or more with COVID-19, enrolled during active disease. For the CDR3, the DNA is TGTGCCAGCTCACCTAGCGGATACACTGAAGCTTTCTTT. Its translation: CASSPSGYTEAFF. The whole variable domain, filled in from reference TRBV18 and TRBJ1-1, reads NAGVMQNPRHLVRRRGQEARLRCSPMKGHSHVYWYRQLPEEGLKFMVYLQKENIIDESGMPKERFSAEFPKEGPSILRIQQVVRGDSAAYFCASSPSGYTEAFFGQGTRLTVV.